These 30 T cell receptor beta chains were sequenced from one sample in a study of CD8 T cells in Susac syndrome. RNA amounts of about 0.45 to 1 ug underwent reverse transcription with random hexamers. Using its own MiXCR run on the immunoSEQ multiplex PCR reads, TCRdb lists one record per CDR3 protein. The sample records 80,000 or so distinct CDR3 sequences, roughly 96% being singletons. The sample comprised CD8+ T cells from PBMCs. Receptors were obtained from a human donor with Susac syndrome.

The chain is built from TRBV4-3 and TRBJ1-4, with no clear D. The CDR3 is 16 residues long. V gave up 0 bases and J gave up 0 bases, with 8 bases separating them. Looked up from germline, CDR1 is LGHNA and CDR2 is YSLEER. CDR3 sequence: CASSQDGGTTNEKLFF. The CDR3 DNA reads TGCGCCAGCAGCCAAGATGGAGGGACAACTAATGAAAAACTGTTTTTT.

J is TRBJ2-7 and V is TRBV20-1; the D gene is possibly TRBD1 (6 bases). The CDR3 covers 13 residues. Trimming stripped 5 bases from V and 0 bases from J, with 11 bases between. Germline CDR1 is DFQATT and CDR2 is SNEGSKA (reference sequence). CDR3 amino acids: CSASGVSSYEQYV. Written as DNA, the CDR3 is TGCAGTGCTTCAGGGGTAAGCTCCTACGAGCAGTACGTC.

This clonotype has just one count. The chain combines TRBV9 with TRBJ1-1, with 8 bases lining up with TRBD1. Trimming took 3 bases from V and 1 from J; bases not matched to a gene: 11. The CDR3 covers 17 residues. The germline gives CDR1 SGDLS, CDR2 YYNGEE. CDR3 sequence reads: CASSAGDRPRRNTEAFF. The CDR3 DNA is TGTGCCAGCAGCGCGGGGGACAGGCCTCGGAGGAACACTGAAGCTTTCTTT.

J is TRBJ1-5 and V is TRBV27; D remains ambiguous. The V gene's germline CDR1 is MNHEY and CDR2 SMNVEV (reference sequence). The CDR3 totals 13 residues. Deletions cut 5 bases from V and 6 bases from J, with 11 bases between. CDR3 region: CASSETGFQPQHF. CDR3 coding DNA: TGTGCCAGCAGTGAGACGGGTTTTCAGCCCCAGCATTTT.

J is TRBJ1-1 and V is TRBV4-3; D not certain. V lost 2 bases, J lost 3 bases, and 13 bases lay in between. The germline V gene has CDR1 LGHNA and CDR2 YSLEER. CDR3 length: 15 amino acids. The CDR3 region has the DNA TGCGCCAGCAGCCAAAACGGGCCGGAAGACACTGAAGCTTTCTTT. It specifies CASSQNGPEDTEAFF.

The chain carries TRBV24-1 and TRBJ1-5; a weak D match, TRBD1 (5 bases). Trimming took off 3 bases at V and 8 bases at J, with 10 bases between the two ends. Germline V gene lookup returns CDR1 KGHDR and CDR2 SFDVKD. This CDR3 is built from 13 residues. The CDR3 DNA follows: TGTGCCACCAGTGATGGGGGGTCAAAGCCCCAGCATTTT. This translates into CATSDGGSKPQHF.

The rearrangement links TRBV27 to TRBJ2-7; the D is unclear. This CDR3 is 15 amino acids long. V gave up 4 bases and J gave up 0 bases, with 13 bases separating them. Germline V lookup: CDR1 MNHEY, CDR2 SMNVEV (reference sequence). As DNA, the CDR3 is TGTGCCAGCAGTTGGAGTGGCCAGGCCTCCTACGAGCAGTACTTC. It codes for CASSWSGQASYEQYF.

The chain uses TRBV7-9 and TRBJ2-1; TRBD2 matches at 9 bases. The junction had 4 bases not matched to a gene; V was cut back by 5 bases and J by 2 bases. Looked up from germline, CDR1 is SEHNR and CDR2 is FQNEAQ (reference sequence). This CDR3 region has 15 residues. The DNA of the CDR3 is TGTGCCAGCAGCCAGACTAGCGGTACCTACAATGAGCAGTTCTTC. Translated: CASSQTSGTYNEQFF.

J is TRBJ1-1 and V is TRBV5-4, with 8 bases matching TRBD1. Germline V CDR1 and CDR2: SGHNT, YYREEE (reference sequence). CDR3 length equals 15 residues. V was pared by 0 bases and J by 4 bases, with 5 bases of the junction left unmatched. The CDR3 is CASSLGGQGSTEAFF. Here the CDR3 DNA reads TGTGCCAGCAGCTTGGGAGGACAGGGATCCACTGAAGCTTTCTTT.

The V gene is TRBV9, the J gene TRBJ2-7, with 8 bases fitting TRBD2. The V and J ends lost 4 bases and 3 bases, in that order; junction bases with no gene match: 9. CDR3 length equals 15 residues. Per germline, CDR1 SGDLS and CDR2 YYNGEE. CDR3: CASSPSGSISYEQYF. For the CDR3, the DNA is TGTGCCAGCAGCCCGAGCGGGAGTATCAGCTACGAGCAGTACTTC. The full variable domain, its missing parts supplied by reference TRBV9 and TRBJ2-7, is DSGVTQTPKHLITATGQRVTLRCSPRSGDLSVYWYQQSLDQGLQFLIQYYNGEERAKGNILERFSAQQFPDLHSELNLSSLELGDSALYFCASSPSGSISYEQYFGPGTRLTVT.

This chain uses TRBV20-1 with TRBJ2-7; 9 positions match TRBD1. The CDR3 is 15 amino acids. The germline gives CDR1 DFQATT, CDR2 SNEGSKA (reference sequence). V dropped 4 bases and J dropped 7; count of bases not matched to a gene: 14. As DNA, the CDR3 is TGCAGTGCTATTGCCGATCCCACAGGGGGCTGGGAGCAGTACGTC. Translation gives CSAIADPTGGWEQYV.

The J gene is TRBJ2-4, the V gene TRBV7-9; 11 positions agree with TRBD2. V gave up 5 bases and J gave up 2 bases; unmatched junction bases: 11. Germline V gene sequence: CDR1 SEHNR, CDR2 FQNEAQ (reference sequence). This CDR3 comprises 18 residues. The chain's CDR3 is CASSLGSGLAGSKNIQYF. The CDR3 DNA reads TGTGCCAGCAGCCTCGGAAGCGGACTAGCGGGTTCCAAAAACATTCAGTACTTC. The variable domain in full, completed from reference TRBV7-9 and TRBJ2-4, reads DTGVSQNPRHKITKRGQNVTFRCDPISEHNRLYWYRQTLGQGPEFLTYFQNEAQLEKSRLLSDRFSAERPKGSFSTLEIQRTEQGDSAMYLCASSLGSGLAGSKNIQYFGAGTRLSVL.

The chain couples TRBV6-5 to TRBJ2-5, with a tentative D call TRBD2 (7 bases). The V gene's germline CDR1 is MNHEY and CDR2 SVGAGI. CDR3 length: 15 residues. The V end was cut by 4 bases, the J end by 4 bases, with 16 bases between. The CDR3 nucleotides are TGTGCCAGCAGTTCGATAGGGGGGGCCGTAGAGACCCAGTACTTC. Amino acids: CASSSIGGAVETQYF.

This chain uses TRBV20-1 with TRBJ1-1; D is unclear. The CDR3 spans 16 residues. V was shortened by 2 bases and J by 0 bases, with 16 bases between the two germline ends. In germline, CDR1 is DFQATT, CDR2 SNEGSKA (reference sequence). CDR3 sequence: CSARPTDGYVNTEAFF. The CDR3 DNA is TGCAGTGCTAGACCCACGGACGGGTACGTGAACACTGAAGCTTTCTTT.

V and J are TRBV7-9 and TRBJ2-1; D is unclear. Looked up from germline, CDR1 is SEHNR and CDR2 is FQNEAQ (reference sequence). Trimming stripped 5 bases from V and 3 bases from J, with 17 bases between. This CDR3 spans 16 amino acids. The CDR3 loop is CASSPVDGGYYNEQFF. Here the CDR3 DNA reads TGTGCCAGCAGCCCTGTAGACGGTGGGTACTACAATGAGCAGTTCTTC. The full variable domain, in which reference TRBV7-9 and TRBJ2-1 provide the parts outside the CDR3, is DTGVSQNPRHKITKRGQNVTFRCDPISEHNRLYWYRQTLGQGPEFLTYFQNEAQLEKSRLLSDRFSAERPKGSFSTLEIQRTEQGDSAMYLCASSPVDGGYYNEQFFGPGTRLTVL.

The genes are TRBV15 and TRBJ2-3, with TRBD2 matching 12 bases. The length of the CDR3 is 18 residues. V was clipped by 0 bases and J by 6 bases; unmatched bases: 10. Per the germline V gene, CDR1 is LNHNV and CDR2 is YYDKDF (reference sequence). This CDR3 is CATSRDETSGSLGDTQYF. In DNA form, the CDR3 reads TGTGCCACCAGCAGAGACGAGACTAGCGGGAGTTTAGGGGATACGCAGTATTTT.

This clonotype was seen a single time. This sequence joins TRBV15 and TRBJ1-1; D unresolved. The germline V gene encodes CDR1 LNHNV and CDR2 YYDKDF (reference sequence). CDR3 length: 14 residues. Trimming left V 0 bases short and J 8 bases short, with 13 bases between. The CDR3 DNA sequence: TGTGCCACCAGCAGAGAAGATTCGGTGAGGGAAGCTTTCTTT. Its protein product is CATSREDSVREAFF.

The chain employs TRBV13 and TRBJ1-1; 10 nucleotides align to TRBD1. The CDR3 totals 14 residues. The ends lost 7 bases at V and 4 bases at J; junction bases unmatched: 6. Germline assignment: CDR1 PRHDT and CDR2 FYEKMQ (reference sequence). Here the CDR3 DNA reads TGTGCCAGCACCAGACAGGGGGCGGGCACTGAAGCTTTCTTT. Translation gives CASTRQGAGTEAFF. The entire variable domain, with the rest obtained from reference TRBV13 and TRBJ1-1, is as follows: AAGVIQSPRHLIKEKRETATLKCYPIPRHDTVYWYQQGPGQDPQFLISFYEKMQSDKGSIPDRFSAQQFSDYHSELNMSSLELGDSALYFCASTRQGAGTEAFFGQGTRLTVV.

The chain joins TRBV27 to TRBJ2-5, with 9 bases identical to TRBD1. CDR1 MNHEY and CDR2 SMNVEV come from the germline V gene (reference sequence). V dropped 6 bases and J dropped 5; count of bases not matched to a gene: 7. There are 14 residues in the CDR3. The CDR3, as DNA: TGTGCCAGCAGAGTAACAGGGGGCGCGGAGACCCAGTACTTC. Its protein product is CASRVTGGAETQYF.

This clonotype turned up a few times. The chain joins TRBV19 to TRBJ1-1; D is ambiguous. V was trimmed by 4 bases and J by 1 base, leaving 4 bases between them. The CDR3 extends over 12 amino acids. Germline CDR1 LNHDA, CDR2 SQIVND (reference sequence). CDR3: CASSTGNTEAFF. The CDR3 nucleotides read TGTGCCAGTAGTACCGGGAACACTGAAGCTTTCTTT.

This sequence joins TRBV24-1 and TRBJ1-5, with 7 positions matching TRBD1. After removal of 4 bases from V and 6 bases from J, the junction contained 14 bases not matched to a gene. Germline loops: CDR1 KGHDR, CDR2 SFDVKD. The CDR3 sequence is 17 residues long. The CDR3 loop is CATSDPRQGRSGQPQHF. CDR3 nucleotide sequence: TGTGCCACCAGTGACCCTCGACAGGGAAGATCAGGTCAGCCCCAGCATTTT.

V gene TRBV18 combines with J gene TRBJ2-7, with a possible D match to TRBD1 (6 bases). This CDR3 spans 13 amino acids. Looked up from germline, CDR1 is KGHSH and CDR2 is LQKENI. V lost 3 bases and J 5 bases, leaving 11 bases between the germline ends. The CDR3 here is CASSPGQSHEQYF. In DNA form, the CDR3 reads TGTGCCAGCTCACCGGGACAAAGCCACGAGCAGTACTTC.

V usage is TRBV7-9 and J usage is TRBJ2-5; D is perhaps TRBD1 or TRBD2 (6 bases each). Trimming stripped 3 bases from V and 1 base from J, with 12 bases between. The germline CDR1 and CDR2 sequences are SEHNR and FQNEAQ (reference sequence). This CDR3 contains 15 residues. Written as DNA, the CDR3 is TGTGCCAGCAGCTTTAGGGGGGCCTCCCAAGAGACCCAGTACTTC. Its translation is CASSFRGASQETQYF.

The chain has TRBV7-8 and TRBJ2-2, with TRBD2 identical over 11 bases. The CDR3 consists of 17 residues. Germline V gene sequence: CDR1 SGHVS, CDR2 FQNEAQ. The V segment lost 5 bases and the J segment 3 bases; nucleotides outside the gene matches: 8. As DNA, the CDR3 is TGTGCCAGCAGCCAGCCTACTAGCGGGAGCGACACCGGGGAGCTGTTTTTT. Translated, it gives CASSQPTSGSDTGELFF.

Here the CDR3 DNA reads TGCAGCGTTTCAGCGGCTAGCTCCTACAATGAGCAGTTCTTC. Translation gives CSVSAASSYNEQFF. The chain couples TRBV29-1 to TRBJ2-1, with D possibly TRBD2 on 5 matching bases. Germline-derived CDR1 and CDR2 are SQVTM and ANQGSEA. The CDR3 length is 14 residues. The germline V and J ends were trimmed by 5 bases and 0 bases, with 11 bases remaining between them.

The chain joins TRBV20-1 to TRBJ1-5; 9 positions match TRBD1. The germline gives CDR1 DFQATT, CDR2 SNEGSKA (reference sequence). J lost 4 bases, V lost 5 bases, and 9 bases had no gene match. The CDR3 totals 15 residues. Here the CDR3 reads CSAPGGTGMNQPQHF. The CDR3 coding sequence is TGCAGTGCTCCCGGTGGGACAGGGATGAATCAGCCCCAGCATTTT.

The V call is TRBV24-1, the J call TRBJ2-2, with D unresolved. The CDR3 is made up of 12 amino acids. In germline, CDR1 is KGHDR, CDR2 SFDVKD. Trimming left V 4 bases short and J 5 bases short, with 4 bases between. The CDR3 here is CATSDRTGELFF. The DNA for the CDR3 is TGTGCCACCAGTGACCGGACCGGGGAGCTGTTTTTT.

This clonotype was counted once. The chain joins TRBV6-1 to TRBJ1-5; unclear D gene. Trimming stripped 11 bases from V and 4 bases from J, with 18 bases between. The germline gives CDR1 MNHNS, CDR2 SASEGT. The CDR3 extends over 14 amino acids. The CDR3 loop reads CAYGRRGLNQPQHF. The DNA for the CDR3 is TGTGCCTATGGGCGGCGGGGTTTGAATCAGCCCCAGCATTTT.

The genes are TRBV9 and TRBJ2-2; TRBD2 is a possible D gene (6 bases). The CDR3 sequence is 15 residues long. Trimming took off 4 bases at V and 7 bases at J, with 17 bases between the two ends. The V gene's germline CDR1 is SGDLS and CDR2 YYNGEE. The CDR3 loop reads CASSSSGLLNGELFF. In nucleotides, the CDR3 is TGTGCCAGCAGCTCATCGGGACTGTTAAACGGGGAGCTGTTTTTT.

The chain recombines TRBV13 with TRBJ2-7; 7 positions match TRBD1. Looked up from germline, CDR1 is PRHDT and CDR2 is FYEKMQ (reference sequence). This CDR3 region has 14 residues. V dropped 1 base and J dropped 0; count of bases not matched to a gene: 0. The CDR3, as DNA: TGTGCCAGCAGCTTAGAGGGGGCCTCCTACGAGCAGTACGTC. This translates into CASSLEGASYEQYV.